Here is one T cell receptor beta chain with its context. The sample comes from a study of blood T cell repertoires in COVID-19. Study-level background: Whether acute or convalescent, the COVID-19 samples came from the United States, Italy and Spain.

TCRdb's copy holds only in-frame clones and misses some; the assay was immunoSEQ multiplex PCR. In the table there are 85,000 to 120,000 clones, roughly 90% of which are singletons. The CDR3 length is 15 residues. Between the trimmed V and J ends, which lost 4 bases and 0 bases, there was a span of 10 bases. Germline-derived CDR1 and CDR2 are MGHRA and YSYEKL. The chain couples TRBV4-1 to TRBJ1-5; D possibly corresponds to TRBD1 (5 bases). The source of this sequence is a woman aged 50 to 60 with COVID-19, enrolled during active disease. The sequenced sample was peripheral blood. DNA of the CDR3: TGCGCCAGCAGCCCCGGGGGGTATAGCAATCAGCCCCAGCATTTT. Protein: CASSPGGYSNQPQHF.